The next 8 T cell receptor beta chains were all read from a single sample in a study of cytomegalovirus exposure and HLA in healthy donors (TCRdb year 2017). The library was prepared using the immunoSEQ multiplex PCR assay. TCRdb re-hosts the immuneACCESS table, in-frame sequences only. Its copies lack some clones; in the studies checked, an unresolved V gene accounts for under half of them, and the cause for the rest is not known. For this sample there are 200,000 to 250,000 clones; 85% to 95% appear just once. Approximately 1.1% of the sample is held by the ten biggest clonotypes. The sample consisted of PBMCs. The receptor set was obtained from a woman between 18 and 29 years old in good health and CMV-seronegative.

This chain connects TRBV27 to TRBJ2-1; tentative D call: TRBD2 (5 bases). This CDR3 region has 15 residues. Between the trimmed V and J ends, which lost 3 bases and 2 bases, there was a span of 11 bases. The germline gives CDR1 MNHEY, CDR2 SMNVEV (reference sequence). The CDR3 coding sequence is TGTGCCAGCAGTTTTGAGGGTGGCCCCTACAATGAGCAGTTCTTC. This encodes CASSFEGGPYNEQFF.

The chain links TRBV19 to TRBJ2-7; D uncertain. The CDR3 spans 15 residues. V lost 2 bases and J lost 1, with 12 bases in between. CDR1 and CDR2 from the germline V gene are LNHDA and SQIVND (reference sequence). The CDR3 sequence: CASSITQEPSYEQYF. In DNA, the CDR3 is TGTGCCAGTAGTATAACGCAGGAACCTTCCTACGAGCAGTACTTC.

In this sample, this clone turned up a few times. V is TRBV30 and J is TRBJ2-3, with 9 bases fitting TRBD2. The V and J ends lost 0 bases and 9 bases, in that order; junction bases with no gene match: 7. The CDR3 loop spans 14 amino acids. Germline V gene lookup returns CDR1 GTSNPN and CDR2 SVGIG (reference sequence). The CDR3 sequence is CAWSVPAGGGTQYF. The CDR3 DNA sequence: TGTGCCTGGAGTGTACCAGCGGGAGGAGGCACGCAGTATTTT.

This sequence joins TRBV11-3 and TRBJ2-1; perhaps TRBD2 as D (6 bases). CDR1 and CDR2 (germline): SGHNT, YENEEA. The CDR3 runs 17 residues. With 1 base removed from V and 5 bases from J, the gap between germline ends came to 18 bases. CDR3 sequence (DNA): TGTGCCAGCAGCTTAGCCCTCGGCCAGGGCGGGAACAATGAGCAGTTCTTC. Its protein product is CASSLALGQGGNNEQFF.

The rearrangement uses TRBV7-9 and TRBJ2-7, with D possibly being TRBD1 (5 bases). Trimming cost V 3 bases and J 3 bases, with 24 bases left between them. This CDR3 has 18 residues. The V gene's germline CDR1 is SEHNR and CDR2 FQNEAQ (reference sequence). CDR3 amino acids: CASSFRRSGSVTNYEQYF. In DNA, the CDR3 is TGTGCCAGCAGCTTCAGACGTTCAGGGTCGGTAACAAACTACGAGCAGTACTTC.

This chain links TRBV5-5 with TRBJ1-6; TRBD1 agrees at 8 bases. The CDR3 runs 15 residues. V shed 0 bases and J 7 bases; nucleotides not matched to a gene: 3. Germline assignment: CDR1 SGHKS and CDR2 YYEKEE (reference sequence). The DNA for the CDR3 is TGTGCCAGCAGCTTGGTGCAGGGGGCGAATTCACCCCTCCACTTT. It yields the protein CASSLVQGANSPLHF.

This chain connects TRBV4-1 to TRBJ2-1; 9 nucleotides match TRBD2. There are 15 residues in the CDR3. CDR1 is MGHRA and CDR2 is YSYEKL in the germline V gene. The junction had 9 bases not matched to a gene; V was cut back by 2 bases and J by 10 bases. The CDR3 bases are TGCGCCAGCAGCCAAACCGCGGGAGGGCCGAGAGAGCAGTTCTTC. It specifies CASSQTAGGPREQFF.

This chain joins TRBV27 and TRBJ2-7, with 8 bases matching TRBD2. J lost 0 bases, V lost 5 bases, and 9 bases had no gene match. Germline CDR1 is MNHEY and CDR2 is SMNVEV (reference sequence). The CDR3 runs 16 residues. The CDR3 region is CASSPRLAKSSYEQYF. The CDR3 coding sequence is TGTGCCAGCAGTCCGCGACTAGCGAAGAGCTCCTACGAGCAGTACTTC.